The TCR beta chain described here comes from a study of siplizumab effects on memory and regulatory T cells. About 10^5 TCR templates were assayed per sample. Here immunoSEQ multiplex PCR was the method, and the copy in TCRdb shows in-frame clones only, minus some. This table holds tens of thousands of clones, just over 95% found once. Findings and caveats of the study: The apparent diversity of naive T cells exceeded that of memory cells, and naive T cells seemed to make a major contribution to the alloresponse.

Concerning this clone itself: Its antigen is as yet unknown.

This CDR3 comprises 15 residues. Germline CDR1 is MRHNA and CDR2 is SNTAGT. Between the trimmed V and J ends, which lost 4 bases and 3 bases, there was a span of 13 bases. The receptor's source is a human donor in good health. V and J are TRBV6-4 and TRBJ2-1; D possibly matches TRBD1 or TRBD2 (6 bases each). Sequenced sample: naive CD8+ T cells sorted from blood. CDR3 protein: CASSVLRGDYNEQFF. In DNA form, the CDR3 reads TGTGCCAGCAGTGTATTGAGGGGGGACTACAATGAGCAGTTCTTC.